This passage covers 6 T cell receptor beta chains from one sample sequenced in a study of blood T cell repertoires in COVID-19. Clones were read by immunoSEQ multiplex PCR, and TCRdb kept only the in-frame ones, dropping some. The data hold about 83,000 clones, with 65% to 80% observed a single time. The sequenced material came from peripheral blood. Every receptor here comes from a woman over 75 with active or convalescent COVID-19.

The chain combines TRBV5-1 with TRBJ2-2, with TRBD2 as a possible D gene (5 bases). The CDR3 loop spans 15 amino acids. Germline V gene sequence: CDR1 SGHRS, CDR2 YFSETQ. The V end was cut by 7 bases, the J end by 3 bases, with 16 bases between. CDR3 nucleotide sequence: TGCGCCAGCCTAGACTACCGGAGCGACACCGGGGAGCTGTTTTTT. This translates into CASLDYRSDTGELFF.

This rearrangement joins TRBV7-9 to TRBJ2-7, with 9 bases fitting TRBD1. The CDR3 contains 18 residues. Germline lookup yields CDR1 SEHNR and CDR2 FQNEAQ (reference sequence). Trimming took 3 bases from V and 1 from J; bases not matched to a gene: 13. DNA of the CDR3: TGTGCCAGCAGCTTGGGACGGGGAGGGACAGGGCTTTCCTACGAGCAGTACTTC. Protein sequence: CASSLGRGGTGLSYEQYF.

The chain links TRBV3-1 (or the pseudogene TRBV3-2) to TRBJ1-2; 7 bases line up with TRBD1. V trimming: 2 bases; J trimming: 0 bases; junction bases outside the gene matches: 3. Germline assignment: CDR1 LGHDT and CDR2 YNNKEL (reference sequence). This CDR3 spans 15 amino acids. This CDR3 is CASSQWDSSNYGYTF. As DNA, the CDR3 is TGTGCCAGCAGCCAATGGGACAGTTCTAACTATGGCTACACCTTC.

This clone was observed many times. V usage is TRBV7-9 and J usage is TRBJ2-7; 9 bases map to TRBD2. Looked up from germline, CDR1 is SEHNR and CDR2 is FQNEAQ (reference sequence). The CDR3 consists of 14 residues. V lost 4 bases, J lost 6 bases, and 7 bases stayed unmatched. This CDR3 is CASSSYSGGSEQYF. The CDR3 coding sequence is TGTGCCAGCAGCTCTTATAGCGGGGGTAGCGAGCAGTACTTC.

The genes are TRBV19 and TRBJ2-2; tentatively, D is TRBD2 (5 bases). V was clipped by 5 bases and J by 4 bases, with 11 bases between them. CDR3 size: 14 residues. The germline gives CDR1 LNHDA, CDR2 SQIVND (reference sequence). The CDR3 region is CASSSGESTGELFF. The CDR3 nucleotides read TGTGCCAGTAGTTCCGGGGAGAGCACCGGGGAGCTGTTTTTT.

This clone has a single count. The chain has TRBV7-2 and TRBJ2-1; 11 bases agree with TRBD2. The germline V gene has CDR1 SGHTA and CDR2 FQGNSA. The CDR3 has 15 residues. After removal of 1 base from V and 10 bases from J, the junction contained 6 bases not matched to a gene. The CDR3 spells CASSLGSGGAREQFF. The CDR3, as DNA: TGTGCCAGCAGCTTAGGTAGCGGGGGGGCCAGAGAGCAGTTCTTC.